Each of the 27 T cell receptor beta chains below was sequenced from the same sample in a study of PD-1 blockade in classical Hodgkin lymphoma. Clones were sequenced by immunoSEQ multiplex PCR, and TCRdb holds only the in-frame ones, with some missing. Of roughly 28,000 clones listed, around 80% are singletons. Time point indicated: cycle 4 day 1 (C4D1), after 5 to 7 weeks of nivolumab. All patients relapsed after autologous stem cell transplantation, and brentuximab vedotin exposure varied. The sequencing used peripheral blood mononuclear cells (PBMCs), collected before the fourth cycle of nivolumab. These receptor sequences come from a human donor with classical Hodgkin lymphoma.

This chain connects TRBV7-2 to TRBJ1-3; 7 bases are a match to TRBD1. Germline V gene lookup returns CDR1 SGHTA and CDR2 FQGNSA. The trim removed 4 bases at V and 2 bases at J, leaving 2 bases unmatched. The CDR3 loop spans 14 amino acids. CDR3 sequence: CASSWTGPGNTIYF. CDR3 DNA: TGTGCCAGCAGCTGGACAGGTCCTGGAAACACCATATATTTT.

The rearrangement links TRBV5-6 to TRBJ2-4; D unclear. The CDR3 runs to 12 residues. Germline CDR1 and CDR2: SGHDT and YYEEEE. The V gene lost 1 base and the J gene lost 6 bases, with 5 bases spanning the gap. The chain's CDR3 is CASSLPGNIQYF. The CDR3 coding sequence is TGTGCCAGCAGCTTGCCAGGAAACATTCAGTACTTC.

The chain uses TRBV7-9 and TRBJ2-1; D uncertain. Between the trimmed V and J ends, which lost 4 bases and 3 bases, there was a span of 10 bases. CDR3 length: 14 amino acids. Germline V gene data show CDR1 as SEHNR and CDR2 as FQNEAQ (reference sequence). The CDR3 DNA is TGTGCCAGCAGCTCAGCGACTTACTACAATGAGCAGTTCTTC. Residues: CASSSATYYNEQFF.

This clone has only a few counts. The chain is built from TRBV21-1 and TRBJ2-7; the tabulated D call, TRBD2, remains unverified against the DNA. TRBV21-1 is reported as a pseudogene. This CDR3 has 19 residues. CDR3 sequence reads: CASSSNPGLAGAQSHEQYF. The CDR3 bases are TGTGCCAGCAGCAGCAACCCGGGACTAGCGGGGGCTCAGTCCCACGAGCAGTACTTC.

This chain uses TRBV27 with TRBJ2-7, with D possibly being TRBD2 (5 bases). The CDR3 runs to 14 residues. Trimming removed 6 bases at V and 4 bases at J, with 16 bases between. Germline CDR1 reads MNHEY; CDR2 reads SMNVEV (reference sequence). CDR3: CASRGLSEGYEQYF. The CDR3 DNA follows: TGTGCCAGCAGGGGTCTTAGTGAGGGATACGAGCAGTACTTC.

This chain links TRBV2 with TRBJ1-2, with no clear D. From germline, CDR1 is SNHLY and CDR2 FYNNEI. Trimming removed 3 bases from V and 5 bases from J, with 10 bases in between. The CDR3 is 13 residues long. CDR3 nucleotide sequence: TGTGCCAGCAGTGACCTGGGCACTTATGGCTACACCTTC. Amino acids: CASSDLGTYGYTF.

CDR3 sequence reads: CASTQGGITEAFF. The CDR3 DNA sequence: TGCGCCAGCACCCAAGGGGGAATCACTGAAGCTTTCTTT. The rearrangement joins TRBV23-1 to TRBJ1-1, with D possibly being TRBD1 (6 bases). TRBV23-1 is an open reading frame, and its role is uncertain. This CDR3 contains 13 residues. V dropped 7 bases and J dropped 4 bases, with 13 bases sitting between them.

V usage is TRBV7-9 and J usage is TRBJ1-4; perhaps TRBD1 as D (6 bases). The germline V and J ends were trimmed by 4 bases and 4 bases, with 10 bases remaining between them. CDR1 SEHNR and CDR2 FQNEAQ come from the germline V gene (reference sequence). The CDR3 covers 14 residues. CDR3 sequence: CASSSGQSNEKLFF. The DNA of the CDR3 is TGTGCCAGCAGCTCTGGACAGAGTAATGAAAAACTGTTTTTT.

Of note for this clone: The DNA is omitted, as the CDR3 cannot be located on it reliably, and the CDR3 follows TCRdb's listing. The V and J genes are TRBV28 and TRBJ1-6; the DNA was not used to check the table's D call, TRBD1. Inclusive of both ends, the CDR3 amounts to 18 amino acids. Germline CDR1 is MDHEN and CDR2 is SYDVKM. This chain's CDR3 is CASSSMPGFWGTGSSVHF.

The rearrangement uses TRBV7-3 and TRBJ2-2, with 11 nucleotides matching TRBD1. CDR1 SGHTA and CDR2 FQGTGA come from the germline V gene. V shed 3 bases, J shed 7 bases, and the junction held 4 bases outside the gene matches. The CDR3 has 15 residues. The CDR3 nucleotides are TGTGCCAGCAGCTTGGACAGGGGGCCTTTCGGGGAGCTGTTTTTT. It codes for CASSLDRGPFGELFF.

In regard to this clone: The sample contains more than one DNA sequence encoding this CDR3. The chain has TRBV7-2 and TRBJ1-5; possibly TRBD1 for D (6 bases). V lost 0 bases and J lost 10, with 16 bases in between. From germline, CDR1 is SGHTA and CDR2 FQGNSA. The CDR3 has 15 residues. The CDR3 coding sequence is TGTGCCAGCAGCTTAGCTCTCGGGGGCGGTCAACCCCAGCATTTT. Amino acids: CASSLALGGGQPQHF.

The CDR3 nucleotides read TGTGCCAGTAGTATGTGGGGTATTCAGCCCCAGCATTTT. It specifies CASSMWGIQPQHF. This chain connects TRBV19 to TRBJ1-5; D gene uncertain. The length of the CDR3 is 13 residues. Per the germline V gene, CDR1 is LNHDA and CDR2 is SQIVND (reference sequence). The V gene lost 3 bases and the J gene lost 6 bases, with 9 bases spanning the gap.

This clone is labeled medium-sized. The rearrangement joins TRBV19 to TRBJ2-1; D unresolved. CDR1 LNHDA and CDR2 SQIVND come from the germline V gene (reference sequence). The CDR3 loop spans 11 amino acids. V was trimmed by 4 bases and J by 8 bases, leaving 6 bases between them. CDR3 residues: CASSRTDEQFF. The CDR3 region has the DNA TGTGCCAGTAGTAGAACAGATGAGCAGTTCTTC.

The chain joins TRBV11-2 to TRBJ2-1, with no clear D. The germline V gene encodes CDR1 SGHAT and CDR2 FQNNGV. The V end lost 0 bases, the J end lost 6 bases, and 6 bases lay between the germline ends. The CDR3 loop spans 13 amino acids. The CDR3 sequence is CASSLDPRNEQFF. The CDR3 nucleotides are TGTGCCAGCAGCTTAGATCCCCGCAATGAGCAGTTCTTC.

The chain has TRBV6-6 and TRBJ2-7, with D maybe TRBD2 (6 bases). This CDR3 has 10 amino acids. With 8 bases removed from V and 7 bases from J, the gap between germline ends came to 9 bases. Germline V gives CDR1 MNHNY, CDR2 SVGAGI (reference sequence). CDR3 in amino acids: CASEEGEQYF. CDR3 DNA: TGTGCCAGCGAGGAGGGGGAGCAGTACTTC.

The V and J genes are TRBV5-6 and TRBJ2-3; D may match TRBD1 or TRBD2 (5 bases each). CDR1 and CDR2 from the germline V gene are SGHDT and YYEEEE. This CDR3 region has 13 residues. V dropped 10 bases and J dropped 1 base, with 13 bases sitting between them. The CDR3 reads CASSRDRTDTQYF. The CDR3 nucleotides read TGTGCCTCCTCCCGGGACCGCACAGATACGCAGTATTTT.

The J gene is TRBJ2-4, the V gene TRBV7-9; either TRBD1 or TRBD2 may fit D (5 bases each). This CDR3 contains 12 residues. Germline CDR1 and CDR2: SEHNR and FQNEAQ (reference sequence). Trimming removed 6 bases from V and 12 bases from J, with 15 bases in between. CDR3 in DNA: TGTGCCAGCAGGCTCTTTCTGGGACCTCAGTACTTC. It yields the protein CASRLFLGPQYF.

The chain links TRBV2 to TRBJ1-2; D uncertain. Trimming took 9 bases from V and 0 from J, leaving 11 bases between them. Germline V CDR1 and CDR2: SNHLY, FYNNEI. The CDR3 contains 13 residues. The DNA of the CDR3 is TGTGCCAGTGGGCCAGCTGCTAACTATGGCTACACCTTC. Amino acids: CASGPAANYGYTF.

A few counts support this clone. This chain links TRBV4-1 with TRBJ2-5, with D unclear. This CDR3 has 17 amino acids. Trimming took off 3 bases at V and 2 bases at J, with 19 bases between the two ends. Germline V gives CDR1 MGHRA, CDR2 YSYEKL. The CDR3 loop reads CASSHVLLREPQETQYF. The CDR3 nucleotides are TGCGCCAGCAGCCATGTACTCCTTAGGGAACCTCAAGAGACCCAGTACTTC.

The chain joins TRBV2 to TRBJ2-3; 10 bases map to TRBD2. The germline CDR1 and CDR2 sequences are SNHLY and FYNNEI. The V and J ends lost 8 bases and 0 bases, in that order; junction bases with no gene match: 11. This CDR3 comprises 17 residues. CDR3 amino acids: CASHSSGGLRSTDTQYF. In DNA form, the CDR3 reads TGTGCCAGCCACTCTAGCGGGGGCTTGAGGAGCACAGATACGCAGTATTTT.

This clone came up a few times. CDR3 DNA: TGTGCCAGCAGTGGGGGTTCCTTGTCCTACGAGCAGTACTTC. Its protein product is CASSGGSLSYEQYF. The chain has TRBV2 and TRBJ2-7; D unclear. This CDR3 is built from 14 residues. V shed 4 bases and J shed 1 base, with 11 bases lying between them. The germline CDR1 and CDR2 sequences are SNHLY and FYNNEI.

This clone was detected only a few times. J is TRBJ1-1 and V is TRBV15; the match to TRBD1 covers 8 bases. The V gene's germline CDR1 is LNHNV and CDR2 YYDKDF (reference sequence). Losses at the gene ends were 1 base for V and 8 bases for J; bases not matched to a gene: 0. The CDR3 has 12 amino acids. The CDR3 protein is CATSRAGGEAFF. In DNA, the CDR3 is TGTGCCACCAGCAGAGCAGGGGGCGAAGCTTTCTTT.

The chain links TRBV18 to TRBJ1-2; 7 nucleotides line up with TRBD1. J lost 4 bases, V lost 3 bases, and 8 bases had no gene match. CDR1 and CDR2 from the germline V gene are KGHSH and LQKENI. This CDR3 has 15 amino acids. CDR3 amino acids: CASSPRDRNIYGYTF. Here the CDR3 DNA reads TGTGCCAGCTCACCCCGGGACAGAAATATCTATGGCTACACCTTC.

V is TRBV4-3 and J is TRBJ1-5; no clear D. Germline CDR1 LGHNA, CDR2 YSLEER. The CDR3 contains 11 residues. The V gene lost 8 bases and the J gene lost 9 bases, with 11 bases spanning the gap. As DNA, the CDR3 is TGCGCCAGCGGAAATGCCCGGCCCCAGCATTTT. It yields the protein CASGNARPQHF.

The CDR3 protein is CASSLTGYEQFF. CDR3 nucleotides: TGTGCCAGCAGCCTAACAGGGTATGAGCAGTTCTTC. The chain recombines TRBV11-2 with TRBJ2-1; possibly TRBD1 for D (6 bases). There are 12 residues in the CDR3. The V and J ends lost 5 bases and 8 bases respectively, with 10 bases between them. CDR1 SGHAT and CDR2 FQNNGV come from the germline V gene. The variable domain in full, completed from reference TRBV11-2 and TRBJ2-1, reads EAGVAQSPRYKIIEKRQSVAFWCNPISGHATLYWYQQILGQGPKLLIQFQNNGVVDDSQLPKDRFSAERLKGVDSTLKIQPAKLEDSAVYLCASSLTGYEQFFGPGTRLTVL.

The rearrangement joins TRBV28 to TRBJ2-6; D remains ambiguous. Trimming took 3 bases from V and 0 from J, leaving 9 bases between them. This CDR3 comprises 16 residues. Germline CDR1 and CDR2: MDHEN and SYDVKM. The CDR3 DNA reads TGTGCCAGCAGTTTGGTGCACCTCTCTGGGGCCAACGTCCTGACTTTC. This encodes CASSLVHLSGANVLTF.

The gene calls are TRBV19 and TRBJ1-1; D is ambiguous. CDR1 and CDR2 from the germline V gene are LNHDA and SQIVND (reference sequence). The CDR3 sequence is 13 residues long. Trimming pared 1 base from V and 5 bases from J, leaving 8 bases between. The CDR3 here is CASSIGPETEAFF. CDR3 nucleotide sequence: TGTGCCAGTAGTATAGGTCCAGAGACTGAAGCTTTCTTT. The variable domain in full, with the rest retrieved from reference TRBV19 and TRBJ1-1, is DGGITQSPKYLFRKEGQNVTLSCEQNLNHDAMYWYRQDPGQGLRLIYYSQIVNDFQKGDIAEGYSVSREKKESFPLTVTSAQKNPTAFYLCASSIGPETEAFFGQGTRLTVV.